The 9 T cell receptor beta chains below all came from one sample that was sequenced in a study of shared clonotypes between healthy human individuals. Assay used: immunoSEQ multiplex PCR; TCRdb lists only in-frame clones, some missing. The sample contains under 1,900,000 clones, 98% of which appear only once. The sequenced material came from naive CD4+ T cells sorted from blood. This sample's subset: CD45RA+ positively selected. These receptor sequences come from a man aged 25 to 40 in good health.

CDR3 residues: CASSEGSQTEAFF. The CDR3 DNA sequence: TGTGCCAGCAGTGAAGGATCTCAGACTGAAGCTTTCTTT. The chain employs TRBV6-1 and TRBJ1-1, with D unresolved. This CDR3 region has 13 residues. V was trimmed by 1 base and J by 5 bases, leaving 8 bases between them. Germline loops: CDR1 MNHNS, CDR2 SASEGT.

In DNA, the CDR3 is TGTGCCAGCAGTGAAGCGCTTCCCTGGGCGGCAACTAGCACAGATACGCAGTATTTT. Translated, it gives CASSEALPWAATSTDTQYF. V usage is TRBV2 and J usage is TRBJ2-3; D unresolved. The CDR3 is 19 residues long. The V gene's germline CDR1 is SNHLY and CDR2 FYNNEI. The germline V and J ends were trimmed by 0 bases and 0 bases, with 19 bases remaining between them.

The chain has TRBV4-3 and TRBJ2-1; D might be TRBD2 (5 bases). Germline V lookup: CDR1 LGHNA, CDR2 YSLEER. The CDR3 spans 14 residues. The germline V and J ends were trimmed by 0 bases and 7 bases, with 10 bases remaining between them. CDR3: CASSQEGLENEQFF. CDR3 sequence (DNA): TGCGCCAGCAGCCAAGAAGGACTCGAAAATGAGCAGTTCTTC.

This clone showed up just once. CDR3 sequence: CASRRGDQETQYF. DNA for the CDR3: TGCGCCAGCAGGCGCGGGGATCAAGAGACCCAGTACTTC. This rearrangement joins TRBV5-1 to TRBJ2-5; a weak D match, TRBD2 (6 bases). V dropped 5 bases and J dropped 2 bases, with 10 bases sitting between them. Germline assignment: CDR1 SGHRS and CDR2 YFSETQ. The CDR3 has 13 amino acids.

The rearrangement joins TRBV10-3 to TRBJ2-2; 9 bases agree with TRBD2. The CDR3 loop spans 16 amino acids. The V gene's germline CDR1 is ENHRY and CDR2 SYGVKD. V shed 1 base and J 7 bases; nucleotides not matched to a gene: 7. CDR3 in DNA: TGTGCCATCAGTGAGTTGTTAGCGGGAGATGTCGGGGAGCTGTTTTTT. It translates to CAISELLAGDVGELFF.

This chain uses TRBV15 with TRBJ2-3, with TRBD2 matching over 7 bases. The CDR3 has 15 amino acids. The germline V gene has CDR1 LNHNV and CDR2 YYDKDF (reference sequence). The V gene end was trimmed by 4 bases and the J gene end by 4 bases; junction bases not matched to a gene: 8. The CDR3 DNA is TGTGCCACCAGCACGAAAGGGACTATTTCAGATACGCAGTATTTT. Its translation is CATSTKGTISDTQYF.

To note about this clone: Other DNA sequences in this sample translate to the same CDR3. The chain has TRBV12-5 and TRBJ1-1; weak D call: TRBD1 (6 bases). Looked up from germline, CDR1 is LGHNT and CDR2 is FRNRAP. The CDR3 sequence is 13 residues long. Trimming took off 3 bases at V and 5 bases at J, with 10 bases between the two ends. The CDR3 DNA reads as TGTGCTAGTGGTTTACAGGGAGGGACTGAAGCTTTCTTT. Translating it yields CASGLQGGTEAFF.

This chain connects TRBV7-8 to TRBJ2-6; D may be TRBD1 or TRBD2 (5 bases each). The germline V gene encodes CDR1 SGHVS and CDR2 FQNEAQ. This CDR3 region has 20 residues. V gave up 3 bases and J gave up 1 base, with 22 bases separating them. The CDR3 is CASSLAYPGRRNSGANVLTF. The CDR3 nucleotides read TGTGCCAGCAGCTTGGCTTACCCGGGACGCCGGAATTCTGGGGCCAACGTCCTGACTTTC.

CDR3 sequence: CASSGQGFYEQYF. The DNA of the CDR3 is TGTGCCAGCTCGGGACAGGGATTCTACGAGCAGTACTTC. This rearrangement joins TRBV7-9 to TRBJ2-7; 9 bases are shared with TRBD1. The V gene end was trimmed by 8 bases and the J gene end by 3 bases; junction bases not matched to a gene: 5. The CDR3 has 13 amino acids. From germline, CDR1 is SEHNR and CDR2 FQNEAQ (reference sequence). Filled out from reference TRBV7-9 and TRBJ2-7, the complete variable domain reads DTGVSQNPRHKITKRGQNVTFRCDPISEHNRLYWYRQTLGQGPEFLTYFQNEAQLEKSRLLSDRFSAERPKGSFSTLEIQRTEQGDSAMYLCASSGQGFYEQYFGPGTRLTVT.